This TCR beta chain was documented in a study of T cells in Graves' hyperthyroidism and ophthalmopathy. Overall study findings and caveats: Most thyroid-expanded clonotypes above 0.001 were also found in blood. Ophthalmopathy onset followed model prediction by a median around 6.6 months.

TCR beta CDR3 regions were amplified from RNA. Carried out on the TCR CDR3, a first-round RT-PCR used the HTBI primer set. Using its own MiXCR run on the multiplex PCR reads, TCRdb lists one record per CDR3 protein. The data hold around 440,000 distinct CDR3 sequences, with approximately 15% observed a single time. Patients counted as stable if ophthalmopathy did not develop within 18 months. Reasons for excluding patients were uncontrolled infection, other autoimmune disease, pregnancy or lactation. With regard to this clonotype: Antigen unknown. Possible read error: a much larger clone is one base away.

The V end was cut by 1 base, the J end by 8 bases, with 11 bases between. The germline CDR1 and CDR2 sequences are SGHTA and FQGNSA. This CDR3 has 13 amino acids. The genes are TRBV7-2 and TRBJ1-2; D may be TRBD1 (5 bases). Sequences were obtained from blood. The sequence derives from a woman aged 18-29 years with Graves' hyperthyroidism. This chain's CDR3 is CTSSLVRVGGYTF. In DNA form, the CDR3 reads TGTACCAGCAGCTTAGTCAGGGTTGGCGGCTACACCTTC. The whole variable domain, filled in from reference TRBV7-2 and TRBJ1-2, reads GAGVSQSPSNKVTEKGKDVELRCDPISGHTALYWYRQSLGQGLEFLIYFQGNSAPDKSGLPSDRFSAERTGGSVSTLTIQRTQQEDSAVYLCTSSLVRVGGYTFGSGTRLTVV.